This T cell receptor (beta chain) was recovered during a study of OX40 agonist ivuxolimab in advanced cancers. Whole-study context: Intravenous ivuxolimab was administered to patients every 2 weeks at 0.01 to 10 mg/kg. Among those treated, three patients had partial responses, one with hepatocellular carcinoma and two with cutaneous melanoma. Dose-escalation patients suffered from hepatocellular carcinoma, melanoma, renal cell or head and neck cancer.

Per the germline V gene, CDR1 is SGDLS and CDR2 is YYNGEE. This CDR3 comprises 14 residues. V lost 1 base and J lost 4, with 12 bases in between. Whole-study findings and limits: Relative to CD4+ cells, CD8+ T cells on average had more expanded clones.

Concerning this clone: What it binds is unknown.

The repertoire was sequenced with immunoSEQ multiplex PCR; TCRdb's copy has only in-frame clones and lacks some. The profile shows about 21,000 clones, about 83% of them singletons. This receptor was identified in an adult with an advanced solid tumor such as melanoma, head and neck, liver or kidney cancer. V usage is TRBV9 and J usage is TRBJ2-7, with D possibly TRBD2 on 5 matching bases. This specimen consisted of CD4+ or CD8+ T cells sorted from blood, obtained in a trial of the OX40 agonist ivuxolimab. CDR3 bases: TGTGCCAGCAGCGTATACGGGGTGGGTTACGAGCAGTACTTC. Amino acid sequence: CASSVYGVGYEQYF.